This is a list of T cell receptor beta chains from one sample in a study of somatic mutations in cytotoxic T cells in rheumatoid arthritis. Method: immunoSEQ multiplex PCR; TCRdb's copy keeps in-frame clones and lacks some. The repertoire consists of 12,000 or so clones, with around 83% occurring once and the leading ten covering 14%. Sequencing was performed on CD8+ T cells sorted from blood. The receptor source for this set is a woman between 55 and 75 years old in good health. Each CDR3 is given with its conserved first and last residue. D genes are given only for firm matches. Clone sizes are given selectively: once, few, many, or a class where the clone is expanded.

>TRBJ1-6|TRBV5-8|-|-
CASSLGRSSPLHF
TGTGCCAGCAGCTTGGGGCGGTCTTCACCCCTCCACTTT
>TRBJ2-3|TRBV9|TRBD1|-
CASSVGDREIDTQYF
TGTGCCAGCAGCGTAGGGGACAGGGAGATAGATACGCAGTATTTT
>TRBJ2-5|TRBV6-5|-|-
CASSYDRETQYF
TGTGCCAGCAGTTACGACAGAGAGACCCAGTACTTC
>TRBJ1-1|TRBV28|-|-
CASSLGGNTEAFF
TGTGCCAGCAGTTTAGGAGGGAACACTGAAGCTTTCTTT
>TRBJ1-5|TRBV9|TRBD1|-
CASSVGGQSNQPQHF
TGTGCCAGCAGCGTAGGGGGACAGTCGAACCAGCCCCAGCATTTT
>TRBJ2-3|TRBV28|TRBD1|-
CASSPYAYSGGDTQYF
TGTGCCAGCAGCCCCTATGCATACTCAGGGGGAGATACGCAGTATTTT
>TRBJ1-1|TRBV6-5|-|few
CASRGALYTEAFF
TGTGCCAGCAGAGGGGCCTTATACACTGAAGCTTTCTTT
>TRBJ1-3|TRBV7-9|-|once
CASNLLGGGNTIYF
TGTGCCAGCAACCTTTTGGGGGGAGGAAACACCATATATTTT
>TRBJ1-2|TRBV6-5|-|-
CASSYSIAEYGYTF
TGTGCCAGCAGTTACTCGATCGCAGAATATGGCTACACCTTC
>TRBJ1-4|TRBV28|-|-
CATIGGVLNEKLFF
TGTGCAACGATAGGAGGCGTTCTTAATGAAAAACTGTTTTTT
>TRBJ2-5|TRBV2|TRBD2|-
CASRPRLAGGQETQYF
TGTGCCAGCAGACCCAGACTAGCGGGGGGCCAAGAGACCCAGTACTTC
>TRBJ2-7|TRBV28|TRBD2|-
CASSESGLPGPGGLSYEQYF
TGTGCCAGCAGTGAATCGGGACTCCCAGGACCGGGGGGTCTCTCCTACGAGCAGTACTTC
>TRBJ1-2|TRBV11-2|TRBD1|once
CASSLGQGKIQGYTF
TGTGCCAGCAGCTTGGGACAGGGAAAAATTCAGGGCTACACCTTC
>TRBJ2-7|TRBV5-8|-|-
CASRQPGRYEQYF
TGTGCCAGCAGACAACCAGGCCGATACGAGCAGTACTTC
>TRBJ1-4|TRBV18|TRBD1|-
CASSPTGVWYEKLFF
TGTGCCAGCTCACCTACAGGGGTTTGGTACGAAAAACTGTTTTTT
>TRBJ2-2|TRBV5-1|TRBD2|-
CASSPTGLAGAPTGELFF
TGCGCCAGCTCCCCGACCGGACTAGCGGGGGCTCCCACCGGGGAGCTGTTTTTT
>TRBJ2-1|TRBV27|TRBD1|-
CASSLDGTGFYEQFF
TGTGCCAGCAGTTTGGACGGGACAGGGTTCTATGAGCAGTTCTTC
>TRBJ2-1|TRBV2|TRBD2|-
CASSEWGTSGNEQFF
TGTGCCAGCAGTGAATGGGGGACTAGCGGTAATGAGCAGTTCTTC
>TRBJ2-1|TRBV13|-|-
CASRPPGHSYNEQFF
TGTGCCAGCAGGCCCCCGGGACACTCCTACAATGAGCAGTTCTTC
>TRBJ1-2|TRBV5-8|-|-
CASSFQGSGYGYTF
TGTGCCAGCAGCTTTCAGGGGTCGGGCTATGGCTACACCTTC
>TRBJ2-2|TRBV10-1|-|once
CASIGSGHTGELFF
TGCGCCAGCATCGGCAGCGGGCACACCGGGGAGCTGTTTTTT
>TRBJ2-2|TRBV7-3|-|-
CASSLDRNTGELFF
TGTGCCAGCAGCTTGGACAGAAACACCGGGGAGCTGTTTTTT
>TRBJ2-3|TRBV7-9|-|once
CASSQEGGDTQYF
TGTGCCAGCAGCCAGGAGGGTGGGGATACGCAGTATTTT
>TRBJ1-4|TRBV5-1|TRBD1|-
CASRGQGAPNEKLFF
TGCGCCAGCCGCGGACAGGGGGCCCCTAATGAAAAACTGTTTTTT
>TRBJ2-3|TRBV5-4|-|few
CASSPEGRGTDTQYF
TGTGCCAGCAGCCCGGAGGGCCGGGGCACAGATACGCAGTATTTT
>TRBJ1-1|TRBV7-8|-|-
CASSFPGRQTVEAFF
TGTGCCAGCAGCTTTCCGGGCAGACAGACGGTTGAAGCTTTCTTT
>TRBJ1-2|TRBV15|-|few
CATSAGNNGYTF
TGTGCCACCAGTGCAGGGAATAATGGCTACACCTTC
>TRBJ1-4|TRBV28|TRBD1|-
CASSPTGANEKLFF
TGTGCCAGCAGCCCTACAGGGGCTAATGAAAAACTGTTTTTT
>TRBJ1-6|TRBV23-1|TRBD1|few
CASSQWTGNSPLHF
TGCGCCAGCAGTCAGTGGACAGGGAACTCACCCCTCCACTTT
>TRBJ2-7|TRBV6-5|TRBD1|few
CASSPTGGSWNEQYF
TGTGCCAGCAGCCCCACAGGGGGATCGTGGAACGAGCAGTACTTC
>TRBJ2-3|TRBV4-1|-|-
CASSQDFGQSTDTQYF
TGCGCCAGCAGCCAAGATTTCGGACAGAGCACAGATACGCAGTATTTT
>TRBJ2-1|TRBV7-9|-|once
CASSLDEQFF
TGTGCCAGCAGCCTTGATGAGCAGTTCTTC
>TRBJ2-2|TRBV11-3|TRBD1|-
CASSSGQGNTGELFF
TGTGCCAGCAGCTCGGGACAGGGAAACACCGGGGAGCTGTTTTTT
>TRBJ2-5|TRBV15|TRBD2|-
CATSRAGRGGQETQYF
TGTGCCACCAGCAGAGCTGGGCGGGGGGGCCAAGAGACCCAGTACTTC
>TRBJ1-6|TRBV7-9|TRBD1|-
CASSLGQAASPLHF
TGTGCCAGCAGTCTCGGACAGGCGGCTTCACCCCTCCACTTT
>TRBJ2-6|TRBV7-6|-|-
CASSPTRSGANVLTF
TGTGCCAGCAGCCCGACGAGGTCTGGGGCCAACGTCCTGACTTTC
>TRBJ1-2|TRBV30|-|few
CAWRPGYLIYGYTF
TGTGCCTGGAGGCCAGGGTACCTAATCTATGGCTACACCTTC
>TRBJ1-3|TRBV11-2|-|medium-sized
CATTDRLVGNTIYF
TGTGCCACCACCGACAGATTGGTCGGAAACACCATATATTTT
>TRBJ1-6|TRBV18|-|-
CASSPDGGTGSPLHF
TGTGCCAGCTCACCTGATGGGGGGACGGGGTCACCCCTCCACTTT
>TRBJ2-1|TRBV5-1|TRBD2|-
CASSLRGRDGFYNEQFF
TGCGCCAGCAGCTTGAGAGGGAGGGATGGCTTCTACAATGAGCAGTTCTTC
>TRBJ1-3|TRBV7-8|TRBD1|-
CASSQTGGGNTIYF
TGTGCCAGCAGCCAGACAGGGGGTGGAAACACCATATATTTT
>TRBJ2-5|TRBV4-2|-|few
CASSQVLGVGQQKETQYF
TGTGCCAGCAGCCAAGTACTGGGTGTCGGACAACAAAAAGAGACCCAGTACTTC
>TRBJ2-2|TRBV6-5|-|-
CATASRGTGELFF
TGTGCCACCGCCTCGAGGGGGACCGGGGAGCTGTTTTTT
>TRBJ2-2|TRBV7-9|-|-
CASSLKWSGAPGELFF
TGTGCCAGCAGCTTAAAATGGTCAGGGGCCCCCGGGGAGCTGTTTTTT
>TRBJ1-4|TRBV11-2|-|-
CASSPDFEKLFF
TGTGCCAGCAGCCCGGACTTCGAAAAACTGTTTTTT
>TRBJ2-1|TRBV5-8|TRBD1|-
CASSLSTGTVYNEQFF
TGTGCCAGCAGCTTGAGTACAGGGACAGTATACAATGAGCAGTTCTTC
>TRBJ1-6|TRBV2|-|-
CASKSTGPHGSPLHF
TGTGCCAGCAAGTCGACAGGCCCTCATGGTTCACCCCTCCACTTT
>TRBJ1-4|TRBV13|TRBD1|-
CASSEQGSNEKLFF
TGTGCCAGCAGCGAACAGGGGAGCAACGAAAAACTGTTTTTT
>TRBJ2-7|TRBV6-1|TRBD1|-
CASSEDRGNEQYF
TGTGCCAGCAGTGAGGACAGGGGGAACGAGCAGTACTTC
>TRBJ2-3|TRBV29-1|-|-
CSVDGEPLPSTDTQYF
TGCAGCGTTGATGGGGAGCCCCTCCCTAGCACAGATACGCAGTATTTT
>TRBJ1-3|TRBV6-1|-|-
CASSGDTFWTSGNTIYF
TGTGCCAGCAGTGGGGACACTTTCTGGACCTCTGGAAACACCATATATTTT